These 25 T cell receptor beta chains came from one sample sequenced in a study of shared clonotypes between healthy human individuals. Terminally differentiated effector memory CD45RA+ cells were excluded from the naive CD8 cells, which were CD45RO-negative and positively selected for CCR7. The assay was immunoSEQ multiplex PCR, and TCRdb's table has in-frame clones only and misses some. The sample comprises over 750,000 clones, roughly 96% of which are singletons, and around 0.21% rests with the top ten. The sample consisted of naive CD8+ T cells sorted from blood. The receptors shown here come from a man younger than 40 in good health.

The V and J genes are TRBV5-5 and TRBJ1-1; 7 bases line up with TRBD1. CDR1 SGHKS and CDR2 YYEKEE come from the germline V gene (reference sequence). The CDR3 loop spans 15 amino acids. The trim removed 2 bases at V and 0 bases at J, leaving 4 bases unmatched. Here the CDR3 reads CASSFNRGLNTEAFF. CDR3 DNA sequence: TGTGCCAGCAGCTTTAACAGGGGTTTGAACACTGAAGCTTTCTTT.

In DNA form, the CDR3 reads TGTGCCAGCAACCGCCGGGACACTCCTCACGAGCAGTACTTC. Translated: CASNRRDTPHEQYF. The rearrangement links TRBV7-9 to TRBJ2-7; possibly TRBD1 for D (6 bases). The germline V gene has CDR1 SEHNR and CDR2 FQNEAQ (reference sequence). The CDR3 spans 14 residues. Trimming removed 7 bases at V and 5 bases at J, with 18 bases between.

The chain joins TRBV7-9 to TRBJ1-4; D is perhaps TRBD1 (6 bases). The CDR3 contains 17 residues. Germline V CDR1 and CDR2: SEHNR, FQNEAQ (reference sequence). V gave up 0 bases and J gave up 2 bases, with 13 bases separating them. The CDR3 coding sequence is TGTGCCAGCAGCTTAGCGGAGGACAGTTCGACTAATGAAAAACTGTTTTTT. Translated: CASSLAEDSSTNEKLFF.

V usage is TRBV4-1 and J usage is TRBJ2-3; TRBD2 agrees at 16 bases. Germline CDR1 MGHRA, CDR2 YSYEKL. V shed 4 bases, J shed 7 bases, and the junction held 8 bases outside the gene matches. This CDR3 has 17 amino acids. CDR3 region: CASSPSGLAGGPYTQYF. The CDR3 DNA reads as TGCGCCAGCAGCCCCTCGGGACTAGCGGGAGGGCCATATACGCAGTATTTT.

The chain couples TRBV30 to TRBJ1-2, with TRBD1 matching over 11 bases. The V gene's germline CDR1 is GTSNPN and CDR2 SVGIG (reference sequence). This CDR3 spans 14 amino acids. V was clipped by 1 base and J by 7 bases; unmatched bases: 5. CDR3 nucleotide sequence: TGTGCCTGGAGTGCTGGACAGGGGGCGACTGGCTACACCTTC. It translates to CAWSAGQGATGYTF. The full variable domain, with the rest looked up from reference TRBV30 and TRBJ1-2, is SQTIHQWPATLVQPVGSPLSLECTVEGTSNPNLYWYRQAAGRGLQLLFYSVGIGQISSEVPQNLSASRPQDRQFILSSKKLLLSDSGFYLCAWSAGQGATGYTFGSGTRLTVV.

The chain joins TRBV7-9 to TRBJ2-7, with unresolved D. Germline loops: CDR1 SEHNR, CDR2 FQNEAQ (reference sequence). The length of the CDR3 is 13 residues. Trimming removed 9 bases at V and 0 bases at J, with 12 bases between. The CDR3 loop reads CASEKGSSYEQYF. CDR3 DNA: TGTGCCAGTGAAAAAGGTTCCTCCTACGAGCAGTACTTC.

This chain connects TRBV7-9 to TRBJ2-2; possibly TRBD1 for D (5 bases). Trimming took off 10 bases at V and 4 bases at J, with 19 bases between the two ends. This CDR3 is 15 amino acids long. The V gene's germline CDR1 is SEHNR and CDR2 FQNEAQ (reference sequence). The CDR3 reads CATQDQGVSTGELFF. CDR3 nucleotide sequence: TGTGCCACCCAAGACCAAGGGGTGAGCACCGGGGAGCTGTTTTTT.

The sample holds one count of this clone. V usage is TRBV27 and J usage is TRBJ1-5; D is perhaps TRBD1 (6 bases). CDR1 is MNHEY and CDR2 is SMNVEV in the germline V gene (reference sequence). V lost 3 bases and J 5 bases, leaving 8 bases between the germline ends. The CDR3 has 13 amino acids. CDR3 bases: TGTGCCAGCAGTTTCGGGGGGCATCAGCCCCAGCATTTT. This codes for CASSFGGHQPQHF.

The V gene is TRBV6-5, the J gene TRBJ2-7; 8 bases map to TRBD1. CDR1 is MNHEY and CDR2 is SVGAGI in the germline V gene. The CDR3 is 14 amino acids. With V trimmed by 2 bases and J by 3 bases, 3 bases remained unmatched. The CDR3 DNA reads TGTGCCAGCAGTTACGGGACAGGTGACTACGAGCAGTACTTC. This sequence encodes CASSYGTGDYEQYF.

The CDR3 DNA follows: TGTGCCAGCAGCTTAGCGGGGAATAGCAATCAGCCCCAGCATTTT. Amino acid sequence: CASSLAGNSNQPQHF. This rearrangement joins TRBV7-8 to TRBJ1-5; unclear D gene. Trimming stripped 0 bases from V and 0 bases from J, with 6 bases between. Germline CDR1 and CDR2: SGHVS and FQNEAQ. The CDR3 extends over 15 amino acids.

The chain employs TRBV11-2 and TRBJ2-1; D may be TRBD2 (6 bases). Germline CDR1 and CDR2: SGHAT and FQNNGV. The CDR3 contains 13 residues. With 5 bases removed from V and 5 bases from J, the gap between germline ends came to 10 bases. The CDR3 is CASSPSVNNEQFF. The CDR3 DNA sequence: TGTGCCAGCAGCCCTAGCGTGAACAATGAGCAGTTCTTC.

The rearrangement uses TRBV27 and TRBJ1-1; D gene ambiguous. The germline V and J ends were trimmed by 1 base and 11 bases, with 11 bases remaining between them. Per the germline V gene, CDR1 is MNHEY and CDR2 is SMNVEV (reference sequence). CDR3 size: 12 residues. The CDR3 DNA follows: TGTGCCAGCAGTTTATTTGGTGAGGAGGCTTTCTTT. Amino acid sequence: CASSLFGEEAFF.

The chain carries TRBV29-1 and TRBJ2-7; D possibly corresponds to TRBD2 (6 bases). This CDR3 has 14 residues. V was clipped by 5 bases and J by 2 bases, with 16 bases between them. Germline-derived CDR1 and CDR2 are SQVTM and ANQGSEA. The CDR3 DNA is TGCAGCGTTTTGCTGGCGGGAATCGCCTACGAGCAGTACTTC. Its translation: CSVLLAGIAYEQYF.

The rearrangement joins TRBV25-1 to TRBJ2-1; D remains unclear. The V and J ends lost 5 bases and 0 bases respectively, with 5 bases between them. This CDR3 is built from 13 residues. Germline assignment: CDR1 MGHDK and CDR2 SYGVNS. CDR3 loop: CASSQFSYNEQFF. The CDR3 bases are TGTGCCAGCAGTCAATTCTCCTACAATGAGCAGTTCTTC.

The gene calls are TRBV14 and TRBJ2-3; the D is unclear. V lost 5 bases and J lost 6, with 9 bases in between. The CDR3 has 12 residues. The germline CDR1 and CDR2 sequences are SGHDN and FVKESK. The DNA for the CDR3 is TGTGCCAGCAGCAGCCTGTGGGATACGCAGTATTTT. Amino acids: CASSSLWDTQYF. The full variable domain, with the rest looked up from reference TRBV14 and TRBJ2-3, is EAGVTQFPSHSVIEKGQTVTLRCDPISGHDNLYWYRRVMGKEIKFLLHFVKESKQDESGMPNNRFLAERTGGTYSTLKVQPAELEDSGVYFCASSSLWDTQYFGPGTRLTVL.

The gene calls are TRBV7-9 and TRBJ1-1; D perhaps matches TRBD1 (5 bases). Trimming took off 7 bases at V and 4 bases at J, with 19 bases between the two ends. Germline CDR1 and CDR2: SEHNR and FQNEAQ (reference sequence). The CDR3 extends over 15 amino acids. Here the CDR3 reads CASNTGALSFTEAFF. The DNA of the CDR3 is TGTGCCAGCAACACCGGGGCCCTGAGCTTCACTGAAGCTTTCTTT. Combining the CDR3 with reference TRBV7-9 and TRBJ1-1 gives the whole variable domain DTGVSQNPRHKITKRGQNVTFRCDPISEHNRLYWYRQTLGQGPEFLTYFQNEAQLEKSRLLSDRFSAERPKGSFSTLEIQRTEQGDSAMYLCASNTGALSFTEAFFGQGTRLTVV.

The chain combines TRBV15 with TRBJ2-7; D gene unclear. V lost 3 bases and J lost 0, with 18 bases in between. Germline CDR1 and CDR2: LNHNV and YYDKDF (reference sequence). The CDR3 length is 17 residues. The CDR3 region is CATSSPRTEFSSYEQYF. The CDR3 DNA is TGTGCCACCAGCAGTCCCCGAACAGAGTTCAGCTCCTACGAGCAGTACTTC.

The V and J genes are TRBV7-9 and TRBJ1-3; D not certain. Deletions cut 1 base from V and 8 bases from J, with 12 bases between. This CDR3 has 14 amino acids. Germline loops: CDR1 SEHNR, CDR2 FQNEAQ (reference sequence). Here the CDR3 DNA reads TGTGCCAGCAGCTTAGTGGTGTCTGCGGACACCATATATTTT. Translated, it gives CASSLVVSADTIYF.

The rearrangement joins TRBV7-9 to TRBJ2-2; 12 nucleotides line up with TRBD1. This CDR3 is 16 amino acids long. V shed 5 bases, J shed 6 bases, and the junction held 7 bases outside the gene matches. Looked up from germline, CDR1 is SEHNR and CDR2 is FQNEAQ (reference sequence). CDR3 sequence (DNA): TGTGCCAGCAGCAGAACCCGGGACAGGGGGCCCGGGGAGCTGTTTTTT. Its protein is CASSRTRDRGPGELFF.

This chain uses TRBV9 with TRBJ1-2, with D unresolved. CDR1 and CDR2 from the germline V gene are SGDLS and YYNGEE. Trimming removed 0 bases from V and 2 bases from J, with 8 bases in between. The CDR3 has 14 residues. The CDR3 loop is CASSVGRANYGYTF. In DNA, the CDR3 is TGTGCCAGCAGCGTAGGAAGGGCAAACTATGGCTACACCTTC.

This chain joins TRBV27 and TRBJ2-2; D gene ambiguous. This CDR3 has 12 amino acids. Germline CDR1 MNHEY, CDR2 SMNVEV (reference sequence). Trimming stripped 6 bases from V and 6 bases from J, with 8 bases between. The CDR3 reads CASSLWPGELFF. CDR3 nucleotides: TGTGCCAGCAGCCTTTGGCCCGGGGAGCTGTTTTTT.

The chain recombines TRBV4-1 with TRBJ2-7; D might be TRBD2 (5 bases). The germline CDR1 and CDR2 sequences are MGHRA and YSYEKL. V was clipped by 0 bases and J by 2 bases, with 11 bases between them. The CDR3 runs to 15 residues. The CDR3 DNA sequence: TGCGCCAGCAGCCAAGAGAGCGGACGGGCCTACGAGCAGTACTTC. Its protein is CASSQESGRAYEQYF.

The rearrangement links TRBV7-9 to TRBJ2-7, with 8 bases matching TRBD1. Per the germline V gene, CDR1 is SEHNR and CDR2 is FQNEAQ (reference sequence). This CDR3 region has 13 residues. Trimming cost V 5 bases and J 2 bases; bases outside gene matches: 2. The CDR3 loop reads CASSDRGAYEQYF. The CDR3 DNA reads TGTGCCAGCAGCGACAGGGGTGCCTACGAGCAGTACTTC.

The chain joins TRBV5-1 to TRBJ2-5; the D gene is possibly TRBD2 (5 bases). Germline values: CDR1 SGHRS, CDR2 YFSETQ. Trimming pared 0 bases from V and 1 base from J, leaving 13 bases between. The CDR3 runs to 16 residues. This CDR3 reads CASSLGIGSGQETQYF. CDR3 in DNA: TGCGCCAGCAGCTTGGGGATAGGGAGCGGCCAAGAGACCCAGTACTTC. Combining the CDR3 with reference TRBV5-1 and TRBJ2-5 gives the whole variable domain KAGVTQTPRYLIKTRGQQVTLSCSPISGHRSVSWYQQTPGQGLQFLFEYFSETQRNKGNFPGRFSGRQFSNSRSEMNVSTLELGDSALYLCASSLGIGSGQETQYFGPGTRLLVL.

The J gene is TRBJ2-3, the V gene TRBV30, with D unresolved. The CDR3 covers 12 residues. V was clipped by 0 bases and J by 6 bases, with 7 bases between them. Per germline, CDR1 GTSNPN and CDR2 SVGIG (reference sequence). This chain's CDR3 is CAWSVGSDTQYF. DNA of the CDR3: TGTGCCTGGAGTGTGGGATCGGATACGCAGTATTTT. The full variable domain, with the rest looked up from reference TRBV30 and TRBJ2-3, is SQTIHQWPATLVQPVGSPLSLECTVEGTSNPNLYWYRQAAGRGLQLLFYSVGIGQISSEVPQNLSASRPQDRQFILSSKKLLLSDSGFYLCAWSVGSDTQYFGPGTRLTVL.